A single sample is the source of the 30 T cell receptor beta chains below, sequenced in a study of blood T cell repertoires in COVID-19 (TCRdb year 2020). The method was the immunoSEQ multiplex PCR assay. This immuneACCESS table, as held by TCRdb, lists in-frame sequences with V and J called but not all clones. Of the missing ones, under half trace to an unresolved V gene in checked studies; the others have no known cause. For this sample there are 150,000 to 180,000 clones; roughly 78% appear just once. Clones ranked in the top ten supply 1.5% to 2% of the sample. Sequencing was done on a sample of peripheral blood. All receptors derive from an elderly man with acute or convalescent COVID-19.

V and J are TRBV5-4 and TRBJ2-3; TRBD1 matches 11 bases. The CDR3 contains 18 residues. Germline CDR1 reads SGHNT; CDR2 reads YYREEE (reference sequence). J was trimmed by 6 bases and V by 4 bases; bases with no gene match: 16. The CDR3, as DNA: TGTGCCAGCAGCGTTTTCTTAGTCCGGGGACAGGGGGGGGATACGCAGTATTTT. This codes for CASSVFLVRGQGGDTQYF.

The V call is TRBV2, the J call TRBJ1-2; D gene uncertain. CDR1 is SNHLY and CDR2 is FYNNEI in the germline V gene. The CDR3 extends over 15 amino acids. V dropped 5 bases and J dropped 2 bases, with 15 bases sitting between them. The CDR3 DNA is TGTGCCAGCAGTTGGGCTACCACTGGCAACTATGGCTACACCTTC. Protein product: CASSWATTGNYGYTF.

The chain has TRBV7-3 and TRBJ2-1, with 7 bases aligning to TRBD2. Germline CDR1 SGHTA, CDR2 FQGTGA. Unmatched junction bases numbered 19, after V lost 5 bases and J lost 6 bases. CDR3 length: 18 residues. CDR3 protein: CASSPDREARGTGNEQFF. As DNA, the CDR3 is TGTGCCAGCAGCCCAGACCGGGAGGCCCGAGGGACGGGCAATGAGCAGTTCTTC.

V gene TRBV9 combines with J gene TRBJ1-6, with 9 bases aligning to TRBD1. The CDR3 spans 15 residues. Trimming cost V 4 bases and J 10 bases; bases outside gene matches: 9. Germline loops: CDR1 SGDLS, CDR2 YYNGEE. The CDR3 spells CASSIAGTGHSPLHF. The CDR3 bases are TGTGCCAGCAGCATTGCCGGGACAGGGCACTCACCCCTCCACTTT.

The genes are TRBV15 and TRBJ1-3; D not resolved. CDR1 and CDR2 (germline): LNHNV, YYDKDF (reference sequence). Trimming removed 0 bases at V and 4 bases at J, with 10 bases between. The CDR3 covers 15 residues. CDR3 in DNA: TGTGCCACCAGCAGAGATTTTGGGCCAGGAAACACCATATATTTT. This gives the protein CATSRDFGPGNTIYF.

The chain links TRBV9 to TRBJ2-2, with a tentative D call TRBD1 (6 bases). Trimming left V 4 bases short and J 6 bases short, with 10 bases between. Germline CDR1 is SGDLS and CDR2 is YYNGEE. This CDR3 has 13 residues. The CDR3 here is CASSLQGAGELFF. In DNA, the CDR3 is TGTGCCAGCAGCTTACAGGGCGCCGGGGAGCTGTTTTTT.

This clone was seen a handful of times. This chain connects TRBV19 to TRBJ1-2; 10 nucleotides match TRBD1. The CDR3 runs 15 residues. After removal of 4 bases from V and 4 bases from J, the junction contained 6 bases not matched to a gene. Germline lookup yields CDR1 LNHDA and CDR2 SQIVND (reference sequence). The CDR3 is CASSTGTGASYGYTF. The CDR3, as DNA: TGTGCCAGTAGTACCGGGACAGGGGCATCCTATGGCTACACCTTC.

V is TRBV10-2 and J is TRBJ2-7, with TRBD2 identical over 9 bases. The CDR3 spans 17 residues. J was trimmed by 0 bases and V by 4 bases; bases with no gene match: 10. Germline CDR1 reads WSHSY; CDR2 reads SAAADI. The CDR3 DNA sequence: TGCGCCAGCAGTGGTAGCGGGGGTTCGAGGAGCTCCTACGAGCAGTACGTC. Protein: CASSGSGGSRSSYEQYV.

The rearrangement joins TRBV10-3 to TRBJ2-6; 9 positions agree with TRBD1. Germline assignment: CDR1 ENHRY and CDR2 SYGVKD. Germline trimming cut 9 bases from V and 0 bases from J; bases unmatched to any gene: 6. The CDR3 has 16 residues. CDR3 protein: CAIGQGRTSGANVLTF. In nucleotides, the CDR3 is TGTGCCATTGGACAGGGGAGGACCTCTGGGGCCAACGTCCTGACTTTC.

In its sample, this clone was seen a few times. CDR3 residues: CASSASWPGNEQFF. The CDR3 DNA reads as TGCGCCAGCAGCGCCAGTTGGCCGGGCAATGAGCAGTTCTTC. The chain links TRBV5-1 to TRBJ2-1; unclear D gene. The ends were cut back, 4 bases at V and 6 bases at J, with 14 bases in the middle. CDR3 size: 14 residues. Looked up from germline, CDR1 is SGHRS and CDR2 is YFSETQ.

This clone was picked up a small number of times. The gene calls are TRBV24-1 and TRBJ1-5, with a possible D match to TRBD1 (5 bases). CDR3 size: 13 residues. Germline CDR1 KGHDR, CDR2 SFDVKD. V was cut by 7 bases and J by 2 bases, with 8 bases left in between. CDR3 nucleotides: TGTGCCACCAGCGGGGGAGGCAATCAGCCCCAGCATTTT. Residues: CATSGGGNQPQHF.

This clone appeared a few times. V gene TRBV5-1 combines with J gene TRBJ1-1; 9 bases map to TRBD1. There are 15 residues in the CDR3. V was clipped by 4 bases and J by 5 bases; unmatched bases: 9. Germline values: CDR1 SGHRS, CDR2 YFSETQ. This CDR3 reads CASSPETGGKTEAFF. Here the CDR3 DNA reads TGCGCCAGCAGCCCGGAGACAGGGGGTAAAACTGAAGCTTTCTTT.

The gene calls are TRBV24-1 and TRBJ2-3; 11 bases align to TRBD2. The ends lost 0 bases at V and 2 bases at J; junction bases unmatched: 6. Germline V gives CDR1 KGHDR, CDR2 SFDVKD. This CDR3 is 18 amino acids long. The CDR3 DNA follows: TGTGCCACCAGTGATTTGGGATCTAGCGGGGGGCTCACAGATACGCAGTATTTT. Its protein is CATSDLGSSGGLTDTQYF.

CDR3 in DNA: TGTGCCAGCTCATCCCTTCAGGGGAGCTCTGGAAACACCATATATTTT. Amino acid sequence: CASSSLQGSSGNTIYF. V usage is TRBV18 and J usage is TRBJ1-3, with a tentative D call TRBD1 (6 bases). This CDR3 has 16 amino acids. From germline, CDR1 is KGHSH and CDR2 LQKENI. Trimming pared 5 bases from V and 0 bases from J, leaving 14 bases between.

V gene TRBV7-2 combines with J gene TRBJ1-5; maybe TRBD1 (5 bases). The CDR3 length is 15 residues. CDR1 and CDR2 from the germline V gene are SGHTA and FQGNSA. The ends were cut back, 4 bases at V and 5 bases at J, with 15 bases in the middle. For the CDR3, the DNA is TGTGCCAGCAGCTCTCTCTGGGCAGGGCATCAGCCCCAGCATTTT. It is translated as CASSSLWAGHQPQHF.

V is TRBV2 and J is TRBJ2-2; a weak D match, TRBD1 (5 bases). The CDR3 is 14 amino acids. Trimming took 8 bases from V and 1 from J, leaving 11 bases between them. Germline loops: CDR1 SNHLY, CDR2 FYNNEI. The DNA of the CDR3 is TGTGCCAGCGTAGGGCAGGGGAACACCGGGGAGCTGTTTTTT. It encodes CASVGQGNTGELFF.

V gene TRBV3-1 (or the pseudogene TRBV3-2) combines with J gene TRBJ2-1, with D possibly TRBD1 on 6 matching bases. Germline loops: CDR1 LGHDT, CDR2 YNNKEL (reference sequence). V shed 3 bases and J shed 0 bases, with 9 bases lying between them. The CDR3 is 15 amino acids. CDR3 amino acids: CASSHWTASYNEQFF. The DNA of the CDR3 is TGTGCCAGCAGCCATTGGACAGCCTCCTACAATGAGCAGTTCTTC.

V gene TRBV5-1 combines with J gene TRBJ2-1, with TRBD2 matching over 14 bases. CDR3 size: 17 residues. Germline V gene lookup returns CDR1 SGHRS and CDR2 YFSETQ. The V segment lost 4 bases and the J segment 12 bases; nucleotides outside the gene matches: 15. In nucleotides, the CDR3 is TGCGCCAGCAGCGCGTCTCCGACTAGCGGGGGGGGAGGTAGGCAGTTCTTC. Translating gives CASSASPTSGGGGRQFF.

The chain uses TRBV7-9 and TRBJ1-2, with 8 bases lining up with TRBD1. The CDR3 extends over 17 amino acids. V gave up 5 bases and J gave up 5 bases; unmatched junction bases: 16. CDR1 and CDR2 from the germline V gene are SEHNR and FQNEAQ (reference sequence). CDR3: CASSPTPGQGGRYGYTF. The DNA for the CDR3 is TGTGCCAGCAGCCCCACTCCTGGACAGGGAGGGAGGTATGGCTACACCTTC.

The gene calls are TRBV5-1 and TRBJ1-2; 10 bases line up with TRBD1. The ends lost 3 bases at V and 8 bases at J; junction bases unmatched: 13. Germline values: CDR1 SGHRS, CDR2 YFSETQ. This CDR3 spans 16 amino acids. The CDR3 protein is CASSWGQGRPMGGYTF. As DNA, the CDR3 is TGCGCCAGCAGCTGGGGACAGGGGCGACCTATGGGGGGCTACACCTTC. The entire variable domain, with the rest obtained from reference TRBV5-1 and TRBJ1-2, is as follows: KAGVTQTPRYLIKTRGQQVTLSCSPISGHRSVSWYQQTPGQGLQFLFEYFSETQRNKGNFPGRFSGRQFSNSRSEMNVSTLELGDSALYLCASSWGQGRPMGGYTFGSGTRLTVV.

The J gene is TRBJ1-1, the V gene TRBV27; D may be TRBD1 (6 bases). The germline gives CDR1 MNHEY, CDR2 SMNVEV (reference sequence). V was trimmed by 4 bases and J by 5 bases, leaving 14 bases between them. The CDR3 consists of 14 residues. The CDR3 is CASSSGARGTEAFF. The CDR3 DNA reads as TGTGCCAGCAGTTCAGGGGCAAGAGGGACTGAAGCTTTCTTT.

V usage is TRBV19 and J usage is TRBJ2-5; TRBD1 might be the D (5 bases). Trimming stripped 5 bases from V and 7 bases from J, with 17 bases between. CDR3 length: 14 residues. Germline V gives CDR1 LNHDA, CDR2 SQIVND (reference sequence). CDR3 bases: TGTGCCAGTAGTCCCCAGGGCCTTCCGGGGACCCAGTACTTC. Translated, it gives CASSPQGLPGTQYF.

This clone occurred a few times. V usage is TRBV28 and J usage is TRBJ1-1; D remains unclear. Germline V gene data show CDR1 as MDHEN and CDR2 as SYDVKM. Trimming removed 8 bases from V and 11 bases from J, with 18 bases in between. The CDR3 length is 12 residues. DNA of the CDR3: TGTGCCAGCTCTGAGGTGTATACATTGGCTTTCTTT. Amino acid sequence: CASSEVYTLAFF. The full variable domain, with the rest looked up from reference TRBV28 and TRBJ1-1, is DVKVTQSSRYLVKRTGEKVFLECVQDMDHENMFWYRQDPGLGLRLIYFSYDVKMKEKGDIPEGYSVSREKKERFSLILESASTNQTSMYLCASSEVYTLAFFGQGTRLTVV.

This clone was counted a few times. The chain combines TRBV21-1 with TRBJ2-7; the table names TRBD1, a call not compared with the DNA. TRBV21-1 is shown as a pseudogene. This CDR3 region has 18 residues. The CDR3 reads CASNPNQIGQGLSYEQYV. CDR3 nucleotides: TGTGCCAGCAATCCCAACCAGATTGGACAGGGATTATCCTACGAGCAGTACGTC.

The rearrangement uses TRBV24-1 and TRBJ2-1, with a weak D call TRBD2 (5 bases). Between the trimmed V and J ends, which lost 2 bases and 7 bases, there was a span of 14 bases. The V gene's germline CDR1 is KGHDR and CDR2 SFDVKD. The CDR3 covers 15 residues. The CDR3 sequence is CATSDYGGVLNEQFF. DNA for the CDR3: TGTGCCACCAGTGATTACGGAGGAGTATTGAATGAGCAGTTCTTC.

This chain uses TRBV5-4 with TRBJ1-2, with 8 bases identical to TRBD1. Per germline, CDR1 SGHNT and CDR2 YYREEE (reference sequence). The V gene end was trimmed by 4 bases and the J gene end by 4 bases; junction bases not matched to a gene: 9. There are 15 residues in the CDR3. The CDR3 DNA follows: TGTGCCAGCAGCCTACAGGCAGGGGGCACCTATGGCTACACCTTC. Encoded protein: CASSLQAGGTYGYTF.

The rearrangement links TRBV7-2 to TRBJ2-5; 11 bases fit TRBD2. The germline CDR1 and CDR2 sequences are SGHTA and FQGNSA. Trimming took 2 bases from V and 13 from J; bases not matched to a gene: 9. The CDR3 spans 14 residues. CDR3 coding DNA: TGTGCCAGCAGCTTAAATCGCCTAGCGGGGGGTTCGTACTTC. Amino acid sequence: CASSLNRLAGGSYF. The full variable domain, in which reference TRBV7-2 and TRBJ2-5 provide the parts outside the CDR3, is GAGVSQSPSNKVTEKGKDVELRCDPISGHTALYWYRQSLGQGLEFLIYFQGNSAPDKSGLPSDRFSAERTGGSVSTLTIQRTQQEDSAVYLCASSLNRLAGGSYFGPGTRLLVL.

This clone appeared a single time. The chain links TRBV3-1 (or the pseudogene TRBV3-2) to TRBJ1-3; 8 bases fit TRBD1. Trimming at V came to 0 bases and at J to 6 bases, leaving 10 bases not matched to a gene. Germline V gene sequence: CDR1 LGHDT, CDR2 YNNKEL (reference sequence). This CDR3 has 17 residues. In nucleotides, the CDR3 is TGTGCCAGCAGCCAAGACGTCCGACAGGGGAAGAAAAACACCATATATTTT. Encoded protein: CASSQDVRQGKKNTIYF.

The chain employs TRBV25-1 and TRBJ1-6, with D possibly matching TRBD1 (5 bases). Germline V gene sequence: CDR1 MGHDK, CDR2 SYGVNS. V was shortened by 11 bases and J by 9 bases, with 17 bases between the two germline ends. The CDR3 extends over 13 amino acids. In DNA form, the CDR3 reads TGTGCCGCTGGCCCCAGGGATCGTTCACCCCTCCACTTT. Its protein product is CAAGPRDRSPLHF.

The chain recombines TRBV4-1 with TRBJ2-3, with 14 bases identical to TRBD2. CDR1 and CDR2 from the germline V gene are MGHRA and YSYEKL. Germline trimming cut 4 bases from V and 5 bases from J; bases unmatched to any gene: 2. The CDR3 totals 15 residues. The CDR3 reads CASSRLAGGQDTQYF. The CDR3 nucleotides read TGCGCCAGCAGCCGACTAGCGGGGGGGCAAGATACGCAGTATTTT.